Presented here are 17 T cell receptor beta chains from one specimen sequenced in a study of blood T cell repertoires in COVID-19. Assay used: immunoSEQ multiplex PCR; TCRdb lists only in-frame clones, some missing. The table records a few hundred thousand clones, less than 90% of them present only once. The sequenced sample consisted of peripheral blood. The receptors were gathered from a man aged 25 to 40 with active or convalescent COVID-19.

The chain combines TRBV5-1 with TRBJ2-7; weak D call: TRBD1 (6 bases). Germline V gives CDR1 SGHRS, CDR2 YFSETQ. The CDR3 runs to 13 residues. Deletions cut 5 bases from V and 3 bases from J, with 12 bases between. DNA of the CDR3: TGCGCCAGCAGGCCGGGACAAAACTACGAGCAGTACTTC. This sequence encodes CASRPGQNYEQYF. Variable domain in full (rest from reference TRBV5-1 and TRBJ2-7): KAGVTQTPRYLIKTRGQQVTLSCSPISGHRSVSWYQQTPGQGLQFLFEYFSETQRNKGNFPGRFSGRQFSNSRSEMNVSTLELGDSALYLCASRPGQNYEQYFGPGTRLTVT.

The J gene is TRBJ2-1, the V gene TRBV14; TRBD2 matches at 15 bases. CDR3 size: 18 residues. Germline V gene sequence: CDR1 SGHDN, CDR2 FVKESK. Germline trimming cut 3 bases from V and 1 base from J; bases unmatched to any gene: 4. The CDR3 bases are TGTGCCAGCAGCCACGGACTAGCGGGAGGGCCGTCCTACAATGAGCAGTTCTTC. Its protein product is CASSHGLAGGPSYNEQFF.

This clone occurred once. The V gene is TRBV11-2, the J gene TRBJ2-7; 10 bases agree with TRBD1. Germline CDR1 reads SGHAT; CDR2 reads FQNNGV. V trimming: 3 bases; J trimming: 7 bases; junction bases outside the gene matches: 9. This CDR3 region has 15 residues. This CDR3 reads CASSLGGQGGGEQYF. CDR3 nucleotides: TGTGCCAGCAGCTTGGGTGGACAGGGGGGAGGTGAGCAGTACTTC.

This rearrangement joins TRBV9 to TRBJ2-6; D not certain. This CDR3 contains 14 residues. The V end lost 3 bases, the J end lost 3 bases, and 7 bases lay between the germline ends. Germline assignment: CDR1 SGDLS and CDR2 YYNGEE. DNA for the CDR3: TGTGCCAGCAGCGGGGCGTATGGGGCCAACGTCCTGACTTTC. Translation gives CASSGAYGANVLTF.

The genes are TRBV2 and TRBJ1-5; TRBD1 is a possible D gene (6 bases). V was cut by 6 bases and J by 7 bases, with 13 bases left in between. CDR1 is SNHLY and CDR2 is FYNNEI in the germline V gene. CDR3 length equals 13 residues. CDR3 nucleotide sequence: TGTGCCAGCAGCCCGACAGGCCAACAGCCCCAGCATTTT. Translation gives CASSPTGQQPQHF.

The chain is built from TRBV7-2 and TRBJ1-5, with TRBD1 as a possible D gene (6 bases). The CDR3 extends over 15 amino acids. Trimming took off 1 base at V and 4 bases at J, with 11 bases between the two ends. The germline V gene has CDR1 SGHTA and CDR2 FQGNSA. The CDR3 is CASSLGGQTNQPQHF. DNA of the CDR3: TGTGCCAGCAGCTTAGGGGGGCAGACTAATCAGCCCCAGCATTTT.

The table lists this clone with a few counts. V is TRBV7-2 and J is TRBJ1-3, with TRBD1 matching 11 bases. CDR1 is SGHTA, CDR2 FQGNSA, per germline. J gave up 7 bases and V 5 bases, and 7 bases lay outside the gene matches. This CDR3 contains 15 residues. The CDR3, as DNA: TGTGCCAGCAGCCAACGGGGACAGGGGGGGAACACCATATATTTT. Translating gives CASSQRGQGGNTIYF.

CDR3 nucleotide sequence: TGTGCCAGCTCACCAGACCAGACATTCTCTGGAAACACCATATATTTT. It codes for CASSPDQTFSGNTIYF. The chain uses TRBV18 and TRBJ1-3; D uncertain. In germline, CDR1 is KGHSH, CDR2 LQKENI. Between the trimmed V and J ends, which lost 2 bases and 0 bases, there was a span of 11 bases. CDR3 length: 16 residues.

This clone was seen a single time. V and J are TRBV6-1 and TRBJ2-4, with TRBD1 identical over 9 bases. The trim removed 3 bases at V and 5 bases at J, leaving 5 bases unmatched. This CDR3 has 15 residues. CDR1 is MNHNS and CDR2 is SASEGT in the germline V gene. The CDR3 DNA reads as TGTGCCAGCAGTGACCCGACAGGGGGGGAAAACATTCAGTACTTC. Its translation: CASSDPTGGENIQYF.

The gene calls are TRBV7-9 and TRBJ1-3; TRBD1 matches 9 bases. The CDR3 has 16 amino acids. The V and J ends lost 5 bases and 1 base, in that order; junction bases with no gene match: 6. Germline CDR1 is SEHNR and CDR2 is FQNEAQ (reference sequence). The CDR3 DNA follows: TGTGCCAGCAGCGCCGGACAGGGGTGGTCTGGAAACACCATATATTTT. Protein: CASSAGQGWSGNTIYF.

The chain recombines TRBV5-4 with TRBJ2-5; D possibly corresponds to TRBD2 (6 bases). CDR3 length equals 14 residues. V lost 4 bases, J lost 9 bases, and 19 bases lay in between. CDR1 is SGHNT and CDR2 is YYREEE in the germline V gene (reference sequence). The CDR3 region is CASSTNRDSSAQYF. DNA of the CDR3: TGTGCCAGCAGCACCAACCGGGACTCGTCGGCCCAGTACTTC.

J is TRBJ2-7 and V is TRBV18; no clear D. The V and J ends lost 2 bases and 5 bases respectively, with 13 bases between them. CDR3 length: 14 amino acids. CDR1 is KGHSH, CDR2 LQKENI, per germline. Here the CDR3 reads CASSPSAPQDEQYF. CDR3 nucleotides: TGTGCCAGCTCACCATCGGCCCCTCAGGACGAGCAGTACTTC. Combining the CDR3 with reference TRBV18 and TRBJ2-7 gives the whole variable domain NAGVMQNPRHLVRRRGQEARLRCSPMKGHSHVYWYRQLPEEGLKFMVYLQKENIIDESGMPKERFSAEFPKEGPSILRIQQVVRGDSAAYFCASSPSAPQDEQYFGPGTRLTVT.

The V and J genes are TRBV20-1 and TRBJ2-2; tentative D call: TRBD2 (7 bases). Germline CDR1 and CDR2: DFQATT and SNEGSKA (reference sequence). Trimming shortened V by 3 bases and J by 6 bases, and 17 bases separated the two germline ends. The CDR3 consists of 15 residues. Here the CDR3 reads CSASPGGLLPGELFF. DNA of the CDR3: TGCAGTGCTAGTCCGGGGGGCCTCCTTCCCGGGGAGCTGTTTTTT.

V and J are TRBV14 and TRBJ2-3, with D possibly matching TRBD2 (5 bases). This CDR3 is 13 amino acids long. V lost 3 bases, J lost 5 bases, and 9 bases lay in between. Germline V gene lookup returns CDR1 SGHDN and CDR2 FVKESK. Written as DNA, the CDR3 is TGTGCCAGCAGCCAGAACAGCGGAGATACGCAGTATTTT. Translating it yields CASSQNSGDTQYF.

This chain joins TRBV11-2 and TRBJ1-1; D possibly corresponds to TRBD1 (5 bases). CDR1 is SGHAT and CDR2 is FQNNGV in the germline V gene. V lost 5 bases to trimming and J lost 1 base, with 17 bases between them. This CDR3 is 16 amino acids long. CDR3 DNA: TGTGCCAGCAGCCCCAAGCCGGGACTTGGGAACACTGAAGCTTTCTTT. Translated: CASSPKPGLGNTEAFF.

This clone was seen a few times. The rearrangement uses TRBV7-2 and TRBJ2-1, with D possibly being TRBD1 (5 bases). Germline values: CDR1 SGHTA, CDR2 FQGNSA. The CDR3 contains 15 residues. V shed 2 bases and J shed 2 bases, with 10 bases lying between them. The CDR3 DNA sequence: TGTGCCAGCAGCTTACGACAGAGTACCTACAATGAGCAGTTCTTC. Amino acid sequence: CASSLRQSTYNEQFF.

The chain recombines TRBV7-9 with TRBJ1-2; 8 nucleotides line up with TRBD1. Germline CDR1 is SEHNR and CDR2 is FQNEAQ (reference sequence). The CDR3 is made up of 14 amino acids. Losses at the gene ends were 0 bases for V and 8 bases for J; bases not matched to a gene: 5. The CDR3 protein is CASSLATGELGYTF. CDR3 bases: TGTGCCAGCAGCTTAGCGACAGGGGAACTGGGCTACACCTTC.